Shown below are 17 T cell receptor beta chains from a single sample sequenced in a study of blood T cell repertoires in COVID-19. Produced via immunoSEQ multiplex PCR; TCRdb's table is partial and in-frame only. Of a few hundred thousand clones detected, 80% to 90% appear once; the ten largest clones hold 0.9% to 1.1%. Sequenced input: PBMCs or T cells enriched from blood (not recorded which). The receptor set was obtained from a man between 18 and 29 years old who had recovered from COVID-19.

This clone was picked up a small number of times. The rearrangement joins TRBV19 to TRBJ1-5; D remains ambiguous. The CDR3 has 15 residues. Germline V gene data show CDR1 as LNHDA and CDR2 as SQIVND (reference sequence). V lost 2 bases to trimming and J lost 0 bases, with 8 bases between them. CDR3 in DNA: TGTGCCAGTAGTATACCGCCGGTTAGCAATCAGCCCCAGCATTTT. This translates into CASSIPPVSNQPQHF.

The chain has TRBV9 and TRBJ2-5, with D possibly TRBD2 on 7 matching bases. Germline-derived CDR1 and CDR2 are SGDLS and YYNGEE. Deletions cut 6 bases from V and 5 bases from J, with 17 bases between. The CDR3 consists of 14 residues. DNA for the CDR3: TGTGCCAGCACCCTAGGGGGGGGCCGCGAGACCCAGTACTTC. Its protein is CASTLGGGRETQYF.

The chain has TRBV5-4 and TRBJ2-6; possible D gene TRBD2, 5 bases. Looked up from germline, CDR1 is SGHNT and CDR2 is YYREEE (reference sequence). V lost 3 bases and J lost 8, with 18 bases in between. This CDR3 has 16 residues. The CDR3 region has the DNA TGTGCCAGCAGCTCGGGGAATACTCTGGGGACCAACGTCCTGACTTTC. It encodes CASSSGNTLGTNVLTF.

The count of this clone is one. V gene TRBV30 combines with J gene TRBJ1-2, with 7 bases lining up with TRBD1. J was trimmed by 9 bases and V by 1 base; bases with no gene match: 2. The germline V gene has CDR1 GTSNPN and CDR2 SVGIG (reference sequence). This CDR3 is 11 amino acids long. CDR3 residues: CAWSAGGSYTF. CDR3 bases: TGTGCCTGGAGTGCAGGGGGGAGCTACACCTTC.

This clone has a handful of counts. The CDR3 DNA sequence: TGTGCCAGCAGACCGGGACTAGCGGGGATAACCGGGGAGCTGTTTTTT. Translating gives CASRPGLAGITGELFF. The genes are TRBV28 and TRBJ2-2; TRBD2 aligns across 13 bases. Losses at the gene ends were 6 bases for V and 5 bases for J; bases not matched to a gene: 6. The CDR3 length is 16 residues. CDR1 and CDR2 from the germline V gene are MDHEN and SYDVKM.

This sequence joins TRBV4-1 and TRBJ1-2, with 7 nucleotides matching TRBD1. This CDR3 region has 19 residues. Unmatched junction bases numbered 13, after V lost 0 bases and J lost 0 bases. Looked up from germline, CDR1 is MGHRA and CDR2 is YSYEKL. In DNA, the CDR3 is TGCGCCAGCAGCCAAGATTTAACCGGGACAGACTCTTCTAACTATGGCTACACCTTC. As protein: CASSQDLTGTDSSNYGYTF.

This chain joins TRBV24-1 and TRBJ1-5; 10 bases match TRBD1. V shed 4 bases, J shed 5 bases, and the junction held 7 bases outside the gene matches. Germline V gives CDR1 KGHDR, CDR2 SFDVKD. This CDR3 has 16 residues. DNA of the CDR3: TGTGCCACCAGTGACCCGGGACAGGGGCACGATCAGCCCCAGCATTTT. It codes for CATSDPGQGHDQPQHF.

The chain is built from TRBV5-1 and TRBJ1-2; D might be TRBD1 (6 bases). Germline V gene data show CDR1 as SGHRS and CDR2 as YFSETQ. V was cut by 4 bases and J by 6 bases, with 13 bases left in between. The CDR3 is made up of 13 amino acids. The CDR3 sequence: CASSPTGRNGYTF. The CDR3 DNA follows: TGCGCCAGCAGCCCCACAGGGAGAAATGGCTACACCTTC.

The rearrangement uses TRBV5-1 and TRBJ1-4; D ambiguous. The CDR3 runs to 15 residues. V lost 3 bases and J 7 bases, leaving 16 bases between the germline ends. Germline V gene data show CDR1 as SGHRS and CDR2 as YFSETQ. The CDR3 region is CASSSGAPRGEKLFF. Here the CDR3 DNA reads TGCGCCAGCAGCTCCGGAGCCCCGCGGGGTGAAAAACTGTTTTTT.

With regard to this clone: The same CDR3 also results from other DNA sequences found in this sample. In DNA form, the CDR3 reads TGTGCCAGCAGTTTGGCAGGGGGTGGCTACACCTTC. Residues: CASSLAGGGYTF. This chain joins TRBV12-3 or TRBV12-4 and TRBJ1-2, with 7 bases fitting TRBD1. The CDR3 extends over 12 amino acids. The V gene end was trimmed by 3 bases and the J gene end by 7 bases; junction bases not matched to a gene: 2.

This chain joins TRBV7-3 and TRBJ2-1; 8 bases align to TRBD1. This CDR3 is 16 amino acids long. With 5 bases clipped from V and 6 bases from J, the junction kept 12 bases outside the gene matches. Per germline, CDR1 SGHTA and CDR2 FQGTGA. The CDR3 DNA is TGTGCCAGCAGCCCAAGACAGGGGTCGGCGTCCAATGAGCAGTTCTTC. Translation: CASSPRQGSASNEQFF.

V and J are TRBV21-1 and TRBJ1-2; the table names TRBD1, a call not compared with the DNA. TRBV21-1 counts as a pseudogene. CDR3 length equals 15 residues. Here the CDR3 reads CASSKESQGRNGYTF. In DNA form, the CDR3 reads TGTGCCAGCAGCAAAGAGTCTCAGGGGCGTAATGGCTACACCTTC.

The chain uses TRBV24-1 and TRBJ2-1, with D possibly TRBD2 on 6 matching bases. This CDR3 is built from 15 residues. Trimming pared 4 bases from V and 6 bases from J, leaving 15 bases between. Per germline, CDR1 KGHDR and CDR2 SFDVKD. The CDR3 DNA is TGTGCCACCAGTGACATTCCTATGGGGGGCAATGAGCAGTTCTTC. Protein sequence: CATSDIPMGGNEQFF.

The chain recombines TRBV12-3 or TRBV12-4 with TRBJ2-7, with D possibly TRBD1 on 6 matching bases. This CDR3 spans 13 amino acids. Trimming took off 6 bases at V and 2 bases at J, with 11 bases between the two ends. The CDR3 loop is CASRKQGTYEQYF. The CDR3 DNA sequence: TGTGCCAGCAGAAAACAGGGAACCTACGAGCAGTACTTC.

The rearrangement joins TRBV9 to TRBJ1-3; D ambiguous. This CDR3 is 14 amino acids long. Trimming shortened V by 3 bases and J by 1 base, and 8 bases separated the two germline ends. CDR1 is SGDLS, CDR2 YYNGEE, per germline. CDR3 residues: CASSGLVSGNTIYF. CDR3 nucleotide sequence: TGTGCCAGCAGCGGACTCGTATCTGGAAACACCATATATTTT.

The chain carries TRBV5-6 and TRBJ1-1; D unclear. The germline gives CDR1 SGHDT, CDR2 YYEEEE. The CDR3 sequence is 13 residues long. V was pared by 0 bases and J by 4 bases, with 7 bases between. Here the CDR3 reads CASSLATSTEAFF. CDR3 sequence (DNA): TGTGCCAGCAGCTTGGCCACCAGCACTGAAGCTTTCTTT.

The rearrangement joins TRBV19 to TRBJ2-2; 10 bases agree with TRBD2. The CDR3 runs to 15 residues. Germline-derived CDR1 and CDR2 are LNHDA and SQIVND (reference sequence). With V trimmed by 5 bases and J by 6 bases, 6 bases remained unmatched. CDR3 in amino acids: CASSSSGSNPGELFF. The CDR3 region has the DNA TGTGCCAGTAGTTCTAGCGGGAGTAACCCCGGGGAGCTGTTTTTT. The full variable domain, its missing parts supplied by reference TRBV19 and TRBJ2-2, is DGGITQSPKYLFRKEGQNVTLSCEQNLNHDAMYWYRQDPGQGLRLIYYSQIVNDFQKGDIAEGYSVSREKKESFPLTVTSAQKNPTAFYLCASSSSGSNPGELFFGEGSRLTVL.